This T cell receptor (beta chain) derives from a study of cytomegalovirus exposure and HLA in healthy donors. A note on this clone: Its antigen is currently unknown.

The PCR made use of 60 Vbeta and 13 Jbeta primers. Sequencing was performed with immunoSEQ multiplex PCR; in TCRdb, only in-frame clones are kept and a portion is missing. Of more than 140,000 clones listed, around 73% are singletons. Study-wide points: Sequencing depth across donors, presence/absence analyses assumed, was roughly uniform.

The sample taken for sequencing was PBMCs. This clonotype originated in a female donor in good health and CMV-seronegative.

The CDR3 loop is CASSPGAGTDNSPLHF. CDR3 in DNA: TGTGCCAGCTCACCAGGGGCCGGGACAGATAATTCACCCCTCCACTTT. The rearrangement joins TRBV18 to TRBJ1-6; 7 nucleotides agree with TRBD1. Germline CDR1 KGHSH, CDR2 LQKENI. J was trimmed by 5 bases and V by 2 bases; bases with no gene match: 6. This CDR3 has 16 residues.